This record looks at one TCR beta chain sequence and its context. Its target is not known. The CDR3 covers 16 residues. CDR1 and CDR2 (germline): LGHNA, YSLEER. V was pared by 0 bases and J by 8 bases, with 10 bases of the junction left unmatched. Sequencing was performed with immunoSEQ multiplex PCR; in TCRdb, only in-frame clones are kept and a portion is missing. The table lists about 9,300 clones, around 63% of them singletons. This record belongs to a study of radiation and T cells in renal cell carcinoma. Broader study findings: Dominant CDR3 motifs occupied more repertoire in irradiated than control tumors.

Stated treatment: 15 Gy SBRT to primary tumor, nephrectomy 4 weeks later. This receptor was taken from a woman aged 50 to 60 with renal cell carcinoma. This specimen was tumor tissue, taken from a patient whose treatment included radiotherapy and nephrectomy. This rearrangement joins TRBV4-3 to TRBJ2-3, with 8 bases that match TRBD2. CDR3 loop: CASSQEPGGEGGTQYF. As DNA, the CDR3 is TGCGCCAGCAGCCAAGAACCGGGGGGGGAGGGAGGTACGCAGTATTTT.